This T cell receptor (beta chain) is from a study of cytomegalovirus exposure and HLA in healthy donors. CDR1 is MNHEY and CDR2 is SVGAGI in the germline V gene. This CDR3 contains 14 residues. The ends were cut back, 2 bases at V and 0 bases at J, with 8 bases in the middle. Turning to this clone: Its antigen is unidentified. The sample has other DNA sequences that encode this CDR3 too.

The study ran its PCR with 60 Vbeta and 13 Jbeta primers. Using immunoSEQ multiplex PCR, the repertoire was profiled, and TCRdb retains in-frame clones only, with some absent. The table records 200,000 to 250,000 clones, about 74% of them present only once. Findings of the study overall: Among CMV-associated TCR beta chains, most appeared HLA-restricted in a later analysis. Links to common viral pathogens appeared, in a later analysis, for several of the most significant clusters.

The receptor's source is a woman in her twenties or thirties in good health and CMV-seronegative. Sequenced sample: PBMCs. The chain is built from TRBV6-5 and TRBJ2-7; weak D call: TRBD2 (5 bases). In nucleotides, the CDR3 is TGTGCCAGCAGTTACAGTAGCGCCTCCTACGAGCAGTACTTC. It yields the protein CASSYSSASYEQYF.